The 25 T cell receptor beta chains reported below all come from one sample, sequenced in a study of blood T cell repertoires in COVID-19 (dated by TCRdb to 2020 to 2022). To prepare the library, the immunoSEQ multiplex PCR assay was applied. The table comes from immuneACCESS by way of TCRdb, which keeps in-frame sequences with V and J called. Part of the clones is missing from these tables; in studies checked, under half for an unresolved V gene and the rest for unknown reasons. Here the sample has about 82,000 clones; 80% occur a single time. The top ten hold around 12% of the sample. Sequenced: peripheral blood. The receptor source for this set is a woman between 40 and 55 years old with active or convalescent COVID-19.

This chain connects TRBV3-1 (or the pseudogene TRBV3-2) to TRBJ2-7; TRBD2 aligns across 10 bases. After removal of 0 bases from V and 4 bases from J, the junction contained 3 bases not matched to a gene. Per the germline V gene, CDR1 is LGHDT and CDR2 is YNNKEL (reference sequence). This CDR3 contains 15 residues. The CDR3 nucleotides read TGTGCCAGCAGCCAAGATAGCGGGAGGAGGTACGAGCAGTACTTC. Translated, it gives CASSQDSGRRYEQYF.

The CDR3 reads CASSLVPIAGETQYF. DNA of the CDR3: TGTGCCAGCAGCTTAGTTCCGATAGCGGGAGAGACCCAGTACTTC. The V gene is TRBV7-2, the J gene TRBJ2-5; TRBD2 aligns across 7 bases. Germline V CDR1 and CDR2: SGHTA, FQGNSA. The CDR3 is 15 amino acids. V was pared by 1 base and J by 4 bases, with 6 bases of the junction left unmatched.

This clone was recorded once. Other DNA sequences in this sample translate to the same CDR3. As DNA, the CDR3 is TGTGCCAGTAGCCTCGACAGCACCTACGAGCAGTACTTC. Translation: CASSLDSTYEQYF. The V call is TRBV19, the J call TRBJ2-7; tentative D call: TRBD1 (5 bases). The V gene lost 6 bases and the J gene lost 2 bases, with 11 bases spanning the gap. This CDR3 region has 13 residues. Germline V CDR1 and CDR2: LNHDA, SQIVND (reference sequence).

This chain joins TRBV28 and TRBJ2-7, with 7 bases fitting TRBD2. In germline, CDR1 is MDHEN, CDR2 SYDVKM. The ends lost 3 bases at V and 8 bases at J; junction bases unmatched: 10. This CDR3 contains 14 residues. The CDR3 DNA follows: TGTGCCAGCAGTTTCGGGGGGTCCGGGGACCAGCAGTACTTC. Amino acids: CASSFGGSGDQQYF.

The genes are TRBV28 and TRBJ2-2; 8 bases are shared with TRBD2. In germline, CDR1 is MDHEN, CDR2 SYDVKM. V shed 4 bases, J shed 0 bases, and the junction held 4 bases outside the gene matches. This CDR3 has 16 residues. CDR3: CASSSSGLANTGELFF. For the CDR3, the DNA is TGTGCCAGCAGTTCCTCGGGACTAGCGAACACCGGGGAGCTGTTTTTT.

This rearrangement joins TRBV29-1 to TRBJ2-5; D is ambiguous. Trimming cost V 4 bases and J 2 bases, with 8 bases left between them. Germline V lookup: CDR1 SQVTM, CDR2 ANQGSEA. This CDR3 is 12 amino acids long. The DNA for the CDR3 is TGCAGCGTTGCTGGCAGTCAAGAGACCCAGTACTTC. Protein sequence: CSVAGSQETQYF.

J is TRBJ2-7 and V is TRBV6-5; D uncertain. The CDR3 is 14 amino acids. Germline CDR1 reads MNHEY; CDR2 reads SVGAGI. Trimming stripped 2 bases from V and 0 bases from J, with 8 bases between. CDR3 loop: CASSYAVHSYEQYF. In DNA form, the CDR3 reads TGTGCCAGCAGTTACGCGGTGCACTCCTACGAGCAGTACTTC.

The rearrangement joins TRBV25-1 to TRBJ2-7; D perhaps matches TRBD2 (6 bases). With 0 bases removed from V and 6 bases from J, the gap between germline ends came to 9 bases. Germline V gene data show CDR1 as MGHDK and CDR2 as SYGVNS. The CDR3 loop spans 13 amino acids. Here the CDR3 DNA reads TGTGCCAGCAGTGAATATGGAGGGTTCGAGCAGTACTTC. Residues: CASSEYGGFEQYF.

The CDR3 sequence: CASSPPSSDGNYEQYF. In DNA, the CDR3 is TGTGCCAGCTCACCACCTTCTTCTGACGGGAACTACGAGCAGTACTTC. The rearrangement joins TRBV18 to TRBJ2-7, with D maybe TRBD2 (5 bases). Germline-derived CDR1 and CDR2 are KGHSH and LQKENI. The CDR3 is 16 residues long. V was cut by 0 bases and J by 3 bases, with 15 bases left in between.

The chain employs TRBV7-9 and TRBJ2-1; D gene uncertain. In germline, CDR1 is SEHNR, CDR2 FQNEAQ (reference sequence). This CDR3 has 15 amino acids. The V end lost 5 bases, the J end lost 0 bases, and 11 bases lay between the germline ends. The CDR3 DNA follows: TGTGCCAGCAGCCCGGGTTCGCGCTCCTACAATGAGCAGTTCTTC. Amino acids: CASSPGSRSYNEQFF.

The gene calls are TRBV5-1 and TRBJ2-3; D might be TRBD1 (6 bases). CDR3 length: 16 amino acids. Germline CDR1 reads SGHRS; CDR2 reads YFSETQ. The germline V and J ends were trimmed by 0 bases and 2 bases, with 13 bases remaining between them. The CDR3 reads CASSLALQGNTDTQYF. Here the CDR3 DNA reads TGCGCCAGCAGCTTGGCGCTACAGGGAAACACAGATACGCAGTATTTT.

In the case of this clone: Other DNA sequences of this sample code for an identical CDR3. The genes are TRBV5-1 and TRBJ2-7; possibly TRBD1 for D (5 bases). Trimming stripped 0 bases from V and 5 bases from J, with 6 bases between. The CDR3 contains 12 residues. Germline CDR1 SGHRS, CDR2 YFSETQ. CDR3 region: CASSLVGDEQYF. The CDR3 region has the DNA TGCGCCAGCAGCTTGGTAGGGGACGAGCAGTACTTC.

This chain uses TRBV6-5 with TRBJ1-3; tentatively, D is TRBD1 (6 bases). Germline lookup yields CDR1 MNHEY and CDR2 SVGAGI. V lost 4 bases and J 0 bases, leaving 13 bases between the germline ends. CDR3 length: 16 amino acids. In nucleotides, the CDR3 is TGTGCCAGCAGTTTCTCGGGACACCTCTCTGGAAACACCATATATTTT. Its protein product is CASSFSGHLSGNTIYF.

The gene calls are TRBV4-2 and TRBJ2-7; TRBD1 agrees at 7 bases. V shed 0 bases, J shed 2 bases, and the junction held 4 bases outside the gene matches. Germline lookup yields CDR1 LGHNA and CDR2 YNFKEQ. This CDR3 region has 15 residues. This CDR3 reads CASSQEWDSTYEQYF. The DNA of the CDR3 is TGTGCCAGCAGCCAAGAGTGGGACAGCACCTACGAGCAGTACTTC.

Written as DNA, the CDR3 is TGTGCCAGCAGCTCGGACAGGTCGGGAGTATCTGAGCAGTTCTTC. It codes for CASSSDRSGVSEQFF. This chain links TRBV7-3 with TRBJ2-1, with D possibly being TRBD1 (7 bases). The CDR3 consists of 15 residues. CDR1 is SGHTA, CDR2 FQGTGA, per germline. V was clipped by 4 bases and J by 9 bases, with 19 bases between them.

The chain links TRBV29-1 to TRBJ1-1; tentatively, D is TRBD1 (6 bases). Trimming stripped 1 base from V and 11 bases from J, with 14 bases between. The CDR3 sequence is 12 residues long. In germline, CDR1 is SQVTM, CDR2 ANQGSEA. The CDR3 loop is CSVEAGDSPAFF. DNA of the CDR3: TGCAGCGTTGAAGCAGGGGATTCGCCGGCTTTCTTT.

The chain carries TRBV6-6 and TRBJ1-5; the D gene is possibly TRBD1 (6 bases). Germline V lookup: CDR1 MNHNY, CDR2 SVGAGI (reference sequence). The CDR3 runs 14 residues. V lost 6 bases, J lost 6 bases, and 15 bases lay in between. CDR3: CASSPVGGLQPQHF. As DNA, the CDR3 is TGTGCCAGCAGCCCGGTGGGGGGGCTTCAGCCCCAGCATTTT.

V is TRBV29-1 and J is TRBJ2-1; D not resolved. The V gene lost 3 bases and the J gene lost 6 bases, with 15 bases spanning the gap. This CDR3 spans 14 amino acids. The germline CDR1 and CDR2 sequences are SQVTM and ANQGSEA. CDR3 in amino acids: CSVERPGSLNEQFF. The CDR3 coding sequence is TGCAGCGTTGAGAGGCCCGGGTCCCTCAATGAGCAGTTCTTC.

V usage is TRBV7-8 and J usage is TRBJ2-5; 10 bases match TRBD2. V trimming: 5 bases; J trimming: 4 bases; junction bases outside the gene matches: 13. CDR1 SGHVS and CDR2 FQNEAQ come from the germline V gene. The CDR3 sequence is 17 residues long. The CDR3 protein is CASSPLTSGYILETQYF. CDR3 sequence (DNA): TGTGCCAGCAGCCCCCTGACTAGCGGGTATATTTTAGAGACCCAGTACTTC. The full variable domain, its missing parts supplied by reference TRBV7-8 and TRBJ2-5, is GAGVSQSPRYKVAKRGQDVALRCDPISGHVSLFWYQQALGQGPEFLTYFQNEAQLDKSGLPSDRFFAERPEGSVSTLKIQRTQQEDSAVYLCASSPLTSGYILETQYFGPGTRLLVL.

This chain uses TRBV28 with TRBJ2-1, with 16 bases that match TRBD2. The CDR3 has 16 residues. The V and J ends lost 5 bases and 5 bases, in that order; junction bases with no gene match: 3. Germline values: CDR1 MDHEN, CDR2 SYDVKM. This chain's CDR3 is CASSTGLAGGDNEQFF. CDR3 in DNA: TGTGCCAGCAGTACGGGACTAGCGGGAGGGGACAATGAGCAGTTCTTC.

The chain has TRBV5-1 and TRBJ1-3; D is uncertain. With 0 bases removed from V and 0 bases from J, the gap between germline ends came to 7 bases. CDR1 and CDR2 (germline): SGHRS, YFSETQ. This CDR3 comprises 15 residues. This CDR3 is CASSLGGSSGNTIYF. The CDR3 region has the DNA TGCGCCAGCAGCTTGGGTGGCAGCTCTGGAAACACCATATATTTT.

This sequence joins TRBV24-1 and TRBJ2-3, with TRBD1 matching over 7 bases. Germline loops: CDR1 KGHDR, CDR2 SFDVKD. CDR3 length equals 14 residues. V lost 12 bases and J lost 0; bases outside the gene matches: 8. The CDR3 reads CASSGTDSTDTQYF. The DNA of the CDR3 is TGTGCCTCGTCGGGGACAGATAGCACAGATACGCAGTATTTT.

This chain uses TRBV11-2 with TRBJ2-3; D might be TRBD2 (6 bases). The CDR3 is 15 residues long. The germline CDR1 and CDR2 sequences are SGHAT and FQNNGV. The germline V and J ends were trimmed by 3 bases and 4 bases, with 14 bases remaining between them. Here the CDR3 reads CASSFQGGGADTQYF. In nucleotides, the CDR3 is TGTGCCAGCAGCTTCCAGGGAGGTGGGGCAGATACGCAGTATTTT.

The chain joins TRBV20-1 to TRBJ2-2; no clear D. Germline lookup yields CDR1 DFQATT and CDR2 SNEGSKA (reference sequence). This CDR3 has 14 amino acids. The V gene lost 3 bases and the J gene lost 4 bases, with 12 bases spanning the gap. CDR3 in amino acids: CSASQYHSTGELFF. The CDR3 DNA sequence: TGCAGTGCTAGTCAGTACCATTCCACCGGGGAGCTGTTTTTT.

The chain links TRBV7-9 to TRBJ2-4; perhaps TRBD2 as D (5 bases). V was clipped by 5 bases and J by 1 base, with 15 bases between them. From germline, CDR1 is SEHNR and CDR2 FQNEAQ (reference sequence). CDR3 length: 16 amino acids. This CDR3 is CASSILNTGAKNIQYF. Here the CDR3 DNA reads TGTGCCAGCAGCATACTCAACACGGGGGCCAAAAACATTCAGTACTTC. Based on the CDR3 plus reference TRBV7-9 and TRBJ2-4, the full variable domain is DTGVSQNPRHKITKRGQNVTFRCDPISEHNRLYWYRQTLGQGPEFLTYFQNEAQLEKSRLLSDRFSAERPKGSFSTLEIQRTEQGDSAMYLCASSILNTGAKNIQYFGAGTRLSVL.